This entry lists 26 T cell receptor beta chains sequenced from one sample in a study of graft-versus-host responses after intestinal transplantation. Sequencing was performed with immunoSEQ multiplex PCR; in TCRdb, only in-frame clones are kept and a portion is missing. Among 45,000 to 55,000 clones, 91% were seen once, and the ten largest hold over 4.5%. The sample in question was PBMCs, obtained approximately 660 days after intestinal transplant. Receptor source: a human patient who received an intestinal transplant, so some T cells may come from the graft donor.

This chain uses TRBV4-1 with TRBJ1-5, with D unresolved. In germline, CDR1 is MGHRA, CDR2 YSYEKL. V shed 3 bases and J shed 1 base, with 10 bases lying between them. The CDR3 runs to 15 residues. In DNA, the CDR3 is TGCGCCAGCAGCCAGTTCGCGTCCAGCAATCAGCCCCAGCATTTT. Its protein product is CASSQFASSNQPQHF.

J is TRBJ1-4 and V is TRBV19; D unclear. Germline V lookup: CDR1 LNHDA, CDR2 SQIVND (reference sequence). The CDR3 has 17 amino acids. V gave up 3 bases and J gave up 0 bases, with 14 bases separating them. CDR3 amino acids: CASSIRGGGTTNEKLFF. The CDR3 DNA sequence: TGTGCCAGTAGTATTCGAGGAGGCGGGACAACTAATGAAAAACTGTTTTTT.

In its sample, this clone was seen once. The rearrangement joins TRBV2 to TRBJ1-6, with a possible D match to TRBD1 (5 bases). Per germline, CDR1 SNHLY and CDR2 FYNNEI. CDR3 size: 15 residues. The V and J ends lost 3 bases and 6 bases respectively, with 12 bases between them. The CDR3 sequence is CASSERGSRNSPLHF. The DNA for the CDR3 is TGTGCCAGCAGTGAGAGGGGATCCCGTAATTCACCCCTCCACTTT.

The CDR3 reads CASGSSTDTQYF. CDR3 bases: TGTGCTAGTGGTTCCTCCACAGATACGCAGTATTTT. V and J are TRBV12-5 and TRBJ2-3; D is unclear. This CDR3 has 12 amino acids. Between the trimmed V and J ends, which lost 4 bases and 2 bases, there was a span of 4 bases. Looked up from germline, CDR1 is LGHNT and CDR2 is FRNRAP. Full variable domain (outside the CDR3, taken from reference TRBV12-5 and TRBJ2-3): DARVTQTPRHKVTEMGQEVTMRCQPILGHNTVFWYRQTMMQGLELLAYFRNRAPLDDSGMPKDRFSAEMPDATLATLKIQPSEPRDSAVYFCASGSSTDTQYFGPGTRLTVL.

The rearrangement joins TRBV6-1 to TRBJ1-3, with D unresolved. CDR3 length: 14 amino acids. Germline-derived CDR1 and CDR2 are MNHNS and SASEGT. V was cut by 3 bases and J by 3 bases, with 9 bases left in between. CDR3 protein: CASSEEILGNTIYF. The DNA of the CDR3 is TGTGCCAGCAGTGAGGAGATACTTGGAAACACCATATATTTT.

In its sample, this clone was seen once. The chain employs TRBV10-1 and TRBJ2-2; no reliable D call. Trimming stripped 2 bases from V and 6 bases from J, with 10 bases between. Germline V gene sequence: CDR1 WNHNN, CDR2 SYGVQD (reference sequence). The CDR3 is 14 residues long. CDR3 nucleotide sequence: TGCGCCAGCAGTGAGCACCAGTGGGCCGGGGAGCTGTTTTTT. Translated: CASSEHQWAGELFF.

This chain uses TRBV7-9 with TRBJ1-5; the D is unclear. CDR1 and CDR2 (germline): SEHNR, FQNEAQ (reference sequence). The CDR3 totals 13 residues. Trimming removed 2 bases from V and 5 bases from J, with 7 bases in between. As DNA, the CDR3 is TGTGCCAGCAGCTTATGGGAGGATCAGCCCCAGCATTTT. It specifies CASSLWEDQPQHF.

The chain carries TRBV7-8 and TRBJ1-5; 11 bases fit TRBD1. This CDR3 comprises 16 residues. The germline V gene has CDR1 SGHVS and CDR2 FQNEAQ. J lost 3 bases, V lost 5 bases, and 6 bases had no gene match. The CDR3 sequence: CASSLGTGGPNQPQHF. The CDR3, as DNA: TGTGCCAGCAGCCTTGGGACAGGGGGACCCAATCAGCCCCAGCATTTT.

This chain uses TRBV7-9 with TRBJ2-3; no definite D call. The CDR3 contains 14 residues. The germline V and J ends were trimmed by 6 bases and 4 bases, with 14 bases remaining between them. In germline, CDR1 is SEHNR, CDR2 FQNEAQ (reference sequence). CDR3 nucleotides: TGTGCCAGCAGTCCTGTCTACGTCTCAGATACGCAGTATTTT. It is translated as CASSPVYVSDTQYF.

The chain recombines TRBV7-8 with TRBJ1-2; 7 bases line up with TRBD1. This CDR3 contains 16 residues. Losses at the gene ends were 5 bases for V and 4 bases for J; bases not matched to a gene: 13. Looked up from germline, CDR1 is SGHVS and CDR2 is FQNEAQ. CDR3 DNA sequence: TGTGCCAGCAGCCCGAAACAGGGGAAAAGGGGCTATGGCTACACCTTC. This translates into CASSPKQGKRGYGYTF.

The chain has TRBV5-8 and TRBJ1-5, with 7 bases that match TRBD1. V lost 0 bases, J lost 4 bases, and 7 bases stayed unmatched. The CDR3 spans 16 residues. Germline values: CDR1 SGHTS, CDR2 YDEGEE. The CDR3 is CASSLGGQRRNQPQHF. The CDR3 DNA sequence: TGTGCCAGCAGCTTGGGGGGACAGAGACGGAATCAGCCCCAGCATTTT.

The chain carries TRBV30 and TRBJ2-5; tentatively, D is TRBD1 or TRBD2 (5 bases each). V was clipped by 3 bases and J by 2 bases, with 13 bases between them. CDR1 is GTSNPN, CDR2 SVGIG, per germline (reference sequence). The CDR3 extends over 14 amino acids. The CDR3 spells CAWRFEGRQETQYF. The CDR3 region has the DNA TGTGCCTGGAGGTTCGAGGGGAGACAAGAGACCCAGTACTTC.

This chain links TRBV9 with TRBJ2-7; 16 bases are a match to TRBD2. Germline loops: CDR1 SGDLS, CDR2 YYNGEE. V dropped 4 bases and J dropped 7; count of bases not matched to a gene: 5. The CDR3 length is 15 residues. CDR3 nucleotides: TGTGCCAGCAGCTCAGGGACTAGCGGGGGGGATGAGCAGTACTTC. Translation: CASSSGTSGGDEQYF.

The rearrangement joins TRBV5-5 to TRBJ1-2; D is perhaps TRBD1 (5 bases). The germline V gene encodes CDR1 SGHKS and CDR2 YYEKEE (reference sequence). This CDR3 comprises 16 residues. Trimming removed 2 bases at V and 8 bases at J, with 22 bases between. The CDR3 region is CASSFRSGGTYGGYTF. For the CDR3, the DNA is TGTGCCAGCAGCTTTCGGAGCGGGGGAACCTATGGAGGCTACACCTTC.

CDR3 loop: CASSSVGGTDTQYF. CDR3 in DNA: TGCGCCAGCAGCTCGGTCGGGGGCACAGATACGCAGTATTTT. The chain employs TRBV5-1 and TRBJ2-3, with D possibly being TRBD2 (5 bases). V was clipped by 3 bases and J by 1 base, with 9 bases between them. Germline loops: CDR1 SGHRS, CDR2 YFSETQ. This CDR3 has 14 amino acids.

The V call is TRBV6-5, the J call TRBJ2-5, with a weak D call TRBD2 (6 bases). V lost 0 bases, J lost 4 bases, and 6 bases lay in between. CDR3 size: 13 residues. CDR1 MNHEY and CDR2 SVGAGI come from the germline V gene. The CDR3 sequence is CASSYSRGETQYF. The CDR3 DNA follows: TGTGCCAGCAGTTACTCGCGGGGAGAGACCCAGTACTTC.

J is TRBJ2-7 and V is TRBV5-4; 10 nucleotides agree with TRBD1. V lost 0 bases and J lost 0; bases outside the gene matches: 15. The CDR3 has 20 residues. Germline V gene sequence: CDR1 SGHNT, CDR2 YYREEE (reference sequence). As DNA, the CDR3 is TGTGCCAGCAGCTTGGCTCTACAGGGACAGGGGAGGTCCTTCTCCTACGAGCAGTACTTC. As protein: CASSLALQGQGRSFSYEQYF.

This chain links TRBV5-1 with TRBJ2-5, with TRBD1 matching 10 bases. The trim removed 7 bases at V and 4 bases at J, leaving 10 bases unmatched. Germline CDR1 is SGHRS and CDR2 is YFSETQ. The CDR3 extends over 15 amino acids. The CDR3 nucleotides read TGCGCCAGCGGACCCGGGACAGGGGCTCCAGAGACCCAGTACTTC. Protein: CASGPGTGAPETQYF.

The chain has TRBV5-1 and TRBJ2-1; 7 positions agree with TRBD2. Trimming cost V 4 bases and J 6 bases; bases outside gene matches: 7. This CDR3 has 14 residues. CDR1 is SGHRS, CDR2 YFSETQ, per germline. CDR3 in amino acids: CASSGTTPPNEQFF. The CDR3 DNA reads as TGCGCCAGCAGCGGGACTACACCACCCAATGAGCAGTTCTTC. Full variable domain (rest looked up from reference TRBV5-1 and TRBJ2-1): KAGVTQTPRYLIKTRGQQVTLSCSPISGHRSVSWYQQTPGQGLQFLFEYFSETQRNKGNFPGRFSGRQFSNSRSEMNVSTLELGDSALYLCASSGTTPPNEQFFGPGTRLTVL.

The chain carries TRBV10-1 and TRBJ1-5; D is undetermined. The CDR3 covers 15 residues. CDR1 and CDR2 (germline): WNHNN, SYGVQD (reference sequence). Deletions cut 7 bases from V and 0 bases from J, with 13 bases between. For the CDR3, the DNA is TGCGCCAGCAAGGTCCTGATCTATAGCAATCAGCCCCAGCATTTT. It specifies CASKVLIYSNQPQHF.

CDR3 sequence (DNA): TGTGCCATCAGGGGCACAGGGGGCGGAGGTTTAAGGAATGAGCAGTTCTTC. Amino acids: CAIRGTGGGGLRNEQFF. The chain combines TRBV10-3 with TRBJ2-1; 9 bases match TRBD1. After removal of 6 bases from V and 7 bases from J, the junction contained 16 bases not matched to a gene. CDR1 ENHRY and CDR2 SYGVKD come from the germline V gene. The CDR3 is made up of 17 amino acids.

CDR3 in DNA: TGTGCCAGCAGCGTTTTAAGCACAGATACGCAGTATTTT. This codes for CASSVLSTDTQYF. The rearrangement uses TRBV9 and TRBJ2-3; unclear D gene. In germline, CDR1 is SGDLS, CDR2 YYNGEE. This CDR3 has 13 residues. V gave up 2 bases and J gave up 0 bases, with 4 bases separating them.

This clone has just a few counts. The chain joins TRBV7-9 to TRBJ1-5; D gene unclear. The CDR3 is made up of 11 amino acids. CDR1 and CDR2 (germline): SEHNR, FQNEAQ (reference sequence). With 8 bases removed from V and 7 bases from J, the gap between germline ends came to 9 bases. CDR3 sequence reads: CASGLGQPQHF. Here the CDR3 DNA reads TGTGCCAGCGGGTTAGGACAGCCCCAGCATTTT.

The V and J genes are TRBV7-2 and TRBJ2-3; no firm D call. V lost 4 bases to trimming and J lost 5 bases, with 7 bases between them. The CDR3 covers 12 residues. Germline assignment: CDR1 SGHTA and CDR2 FQGNSA. CDR3 bases: TGTGCCAGCAGCTCGCGAAAAGATACGCAGTATTTT. Translated, it gives CASSSRKDTQYF.

CDR3 coding DNA: TGTGCCTGGAGTGCCGGGGGGCGCGAGCAGTACTTC. Protein sequence: CAWSAGGREQYF. V is TRBV30 and J is TRBJ2-7, with D tentatively TRBD2 (7 bases). CDR1 and CDR2 (germline): GTSNPN, SVGIG (reference sequence). Trimming cost V 1 base and J 6 bases, with 10 bases left between them. This CDR3 is built from 12 residues.

CDR3 nucleotide sequence: TGTGCCACCGCCCAACCATCCGGGGGCAATGAGCAGTTCTTC. Residues: CATAQPSGGNEQFF. V usage is TRBV15 and J usage is TRBJ2-1; TRBD2 might be the D (6 bases). The V and J ends lost 8 bases and 6 bases respectively, with 17 bases between them. CDR3 size: 14 residues. Germline V CDR1 and CDR2: LNHNV, YYDKDF (reference sequence). Drawing the rest from reference TRBV15 and TRBJ2-1, the complete variable domain is DAMVIQNPRYQVTQFGKPVTLSCSQTLNHNVMYWYQQKSSQAPKLLFHYYDKDFNNEADTPDNFQSRRPNTSFCFLDIRSPGLGDTAMYLCATAQPSGGNEQFFGPGTRLTVL.